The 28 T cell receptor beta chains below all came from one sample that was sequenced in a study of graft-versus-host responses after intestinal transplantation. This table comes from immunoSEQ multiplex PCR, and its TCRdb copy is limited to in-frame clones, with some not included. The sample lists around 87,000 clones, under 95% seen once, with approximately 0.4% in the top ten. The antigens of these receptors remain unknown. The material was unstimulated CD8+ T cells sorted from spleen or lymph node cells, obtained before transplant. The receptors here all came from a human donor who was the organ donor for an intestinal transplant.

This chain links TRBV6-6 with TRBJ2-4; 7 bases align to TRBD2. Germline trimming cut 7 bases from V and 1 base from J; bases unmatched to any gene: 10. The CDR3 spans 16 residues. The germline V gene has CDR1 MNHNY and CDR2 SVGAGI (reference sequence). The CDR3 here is CASITGGGVAKNIQYF. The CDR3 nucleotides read TGTGCCAGCATCACTGGGGGAGGGGTGGCCAAAAACATTCAGTACTTC.

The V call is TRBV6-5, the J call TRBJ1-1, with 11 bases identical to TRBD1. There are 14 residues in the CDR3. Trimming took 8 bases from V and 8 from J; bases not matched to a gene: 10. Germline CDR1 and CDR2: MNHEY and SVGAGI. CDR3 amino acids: CASRTGGRVWEAFF. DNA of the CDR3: TGTGCCAGCCGGACAGGGGGCCGGGTCTGGGAAGCTTTCTTT.

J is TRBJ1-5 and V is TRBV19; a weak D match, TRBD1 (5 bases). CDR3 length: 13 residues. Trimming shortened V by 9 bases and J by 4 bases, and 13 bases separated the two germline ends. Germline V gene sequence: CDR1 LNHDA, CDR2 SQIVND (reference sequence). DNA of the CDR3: TGTGCCAGCTGCTTGGGGGGAAATCAGCCCCAGCATTTT. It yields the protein CASCLGGNQPQHF.

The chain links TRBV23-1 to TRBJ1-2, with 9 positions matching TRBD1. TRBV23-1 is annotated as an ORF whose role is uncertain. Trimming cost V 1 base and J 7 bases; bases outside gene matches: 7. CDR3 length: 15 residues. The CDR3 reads CASSQWLGQGVGYTF. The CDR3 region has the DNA TGCGCCAGCAGTCAATGGCTGGGACAGGGTGTTGGCTACACCTTC.

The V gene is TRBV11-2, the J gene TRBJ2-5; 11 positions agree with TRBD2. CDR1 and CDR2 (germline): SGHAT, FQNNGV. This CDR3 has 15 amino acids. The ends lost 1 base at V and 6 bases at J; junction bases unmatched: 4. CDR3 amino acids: CASSLVASGGKTQYF. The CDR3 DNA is TGTGCCAGCAGCTTAGTTGCTAGCGGGGGGAAGACCCAGTACTTC. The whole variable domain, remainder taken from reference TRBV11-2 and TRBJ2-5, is EAGVAQSPRYKIIEKRQSVAFWCNPISGHATLYWYQQILGQGPKLLIQFQNNGVVDDSQLPKDRFSAERLKGVDSTLKIQPAKLEDSAVYLCASSLVASGGKTQYFGPGTRLLVL.

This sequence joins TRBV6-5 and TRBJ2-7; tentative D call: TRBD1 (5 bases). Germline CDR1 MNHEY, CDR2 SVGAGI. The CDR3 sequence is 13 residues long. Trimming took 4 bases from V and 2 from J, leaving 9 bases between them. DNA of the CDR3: TGTGCCAGCAGTTCAGGGTCCCCCTACGAGCAGTACTTC. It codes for CASSSGSPYEQYF.

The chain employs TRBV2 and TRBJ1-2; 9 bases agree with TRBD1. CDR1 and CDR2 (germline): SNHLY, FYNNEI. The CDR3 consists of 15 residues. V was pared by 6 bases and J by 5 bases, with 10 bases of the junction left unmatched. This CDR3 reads CASSTVPDRGYGYTF. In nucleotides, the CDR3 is TGTGCCAGCAGCACCGTCCCGGACAGGGGTTATGGCTACACCTTC.

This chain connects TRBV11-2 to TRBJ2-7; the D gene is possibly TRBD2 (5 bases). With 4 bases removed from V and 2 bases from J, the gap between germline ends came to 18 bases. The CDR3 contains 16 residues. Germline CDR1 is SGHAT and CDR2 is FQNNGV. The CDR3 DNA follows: TGTGCCAGCAGCTCGGCGGAGCCCGGGGTAACCTACGAGCAGTACTTC. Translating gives CASSSAEPGVTYEQYF.

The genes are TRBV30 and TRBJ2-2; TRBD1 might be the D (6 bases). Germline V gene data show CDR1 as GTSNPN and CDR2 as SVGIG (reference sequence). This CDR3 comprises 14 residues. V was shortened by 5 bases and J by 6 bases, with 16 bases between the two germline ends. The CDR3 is CAWEPQGFPGELFF. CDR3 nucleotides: TGTGCCTGGGAACCGCAGGGGTTCCCCGGGGAGCTGTTTTTT. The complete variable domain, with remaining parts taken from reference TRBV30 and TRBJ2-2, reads SQTIHQWPATLVQPVGSPLSLECTVEGTSNPNLYWYRQAAGRGLQLLFYSVGIGQISSEVPQNLSASRPQDRQFILSSKKLLLSDSGFYLCAWEPQGFPGELFFGEGSRLTVL.

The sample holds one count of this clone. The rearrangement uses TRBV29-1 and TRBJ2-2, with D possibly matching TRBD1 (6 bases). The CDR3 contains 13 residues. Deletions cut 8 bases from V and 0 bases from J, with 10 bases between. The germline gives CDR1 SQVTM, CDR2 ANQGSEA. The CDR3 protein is CSYGQPNTGELFF. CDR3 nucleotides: TGCAGCTATGGACAGCCGAACACCGGGGAGCTGTTTTTT.

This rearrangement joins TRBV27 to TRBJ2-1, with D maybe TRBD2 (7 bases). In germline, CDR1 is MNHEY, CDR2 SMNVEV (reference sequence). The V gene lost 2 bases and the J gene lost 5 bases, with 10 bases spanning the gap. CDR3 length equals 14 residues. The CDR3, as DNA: TGTGCCAGCAGTTTAGCGGGGGCAAACAATGAGCAGTTCTTC. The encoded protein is CASSLAGANNEQFF.

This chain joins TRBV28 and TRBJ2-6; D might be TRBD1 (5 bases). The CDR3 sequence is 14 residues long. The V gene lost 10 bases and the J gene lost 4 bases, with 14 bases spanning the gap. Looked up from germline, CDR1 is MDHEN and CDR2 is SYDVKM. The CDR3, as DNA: TGTGCCACTAGAAGGGGCCCCGGGGCCAACGTCCTGACTTTC. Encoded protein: CATRRGPGANVLTF.

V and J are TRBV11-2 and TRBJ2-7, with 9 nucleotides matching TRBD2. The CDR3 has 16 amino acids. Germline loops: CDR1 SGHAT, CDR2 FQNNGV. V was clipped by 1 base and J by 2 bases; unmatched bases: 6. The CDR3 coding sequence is TGTGCCAGCAGCTTAGTGTCTAGCGGGGCAACCTACGAGCAGTACTTC. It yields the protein CASSLVSSGATYEQYF.

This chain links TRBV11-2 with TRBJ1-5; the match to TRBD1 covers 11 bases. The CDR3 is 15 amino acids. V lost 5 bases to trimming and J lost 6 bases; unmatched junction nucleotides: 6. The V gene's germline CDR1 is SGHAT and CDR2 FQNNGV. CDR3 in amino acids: CASSLGQGAIQPQHF. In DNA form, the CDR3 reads TGTGCCAGCAGCCTCGGACAGGGGGCGATTCAGCCCCAGCATTTT.

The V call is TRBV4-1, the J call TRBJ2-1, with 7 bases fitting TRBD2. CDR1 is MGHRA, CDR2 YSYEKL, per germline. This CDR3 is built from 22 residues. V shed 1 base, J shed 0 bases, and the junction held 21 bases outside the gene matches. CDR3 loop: CASSQGLGAGILPPSSYNEQFF. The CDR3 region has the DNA TGCGCCAGCAGCCAAGGCCTTGGAGCGGGGATATTGCCCCCAAGCTCCTACAATGAGCAGTTCTTC.

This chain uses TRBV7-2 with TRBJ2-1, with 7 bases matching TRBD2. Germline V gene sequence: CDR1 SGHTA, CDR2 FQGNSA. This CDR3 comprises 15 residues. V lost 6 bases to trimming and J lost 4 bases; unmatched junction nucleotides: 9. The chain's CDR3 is CASRPQMRGYNEQFF. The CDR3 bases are TGTGCCAGCAGACCCCAAATGCGGGGGTACAATGAGCAGTTCTTC.

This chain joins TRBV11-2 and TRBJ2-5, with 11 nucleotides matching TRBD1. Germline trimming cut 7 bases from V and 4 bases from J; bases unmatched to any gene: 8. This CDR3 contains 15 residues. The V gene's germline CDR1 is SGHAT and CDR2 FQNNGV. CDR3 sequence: CASKPDRGLTETQYF. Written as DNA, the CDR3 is TGTGCCAGCAAACCGGACAGGGGGCTTACAGAGACCCAGTACTTC.

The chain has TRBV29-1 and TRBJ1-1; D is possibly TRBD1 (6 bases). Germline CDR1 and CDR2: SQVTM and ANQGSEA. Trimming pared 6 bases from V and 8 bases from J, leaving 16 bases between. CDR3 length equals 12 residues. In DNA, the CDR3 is TGCAGCGTCTTAGTGGGGGCTCGAGAAGCTTTCTTT. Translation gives CSVLVGAREAFF.

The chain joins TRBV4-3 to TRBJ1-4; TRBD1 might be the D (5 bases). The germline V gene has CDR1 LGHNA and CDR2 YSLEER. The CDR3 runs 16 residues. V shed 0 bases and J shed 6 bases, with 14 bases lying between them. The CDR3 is CASSQDDGGVYEKLFF. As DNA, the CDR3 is TGCGCCAGCAGCCAAGATGATGGGGGGGTGTATGAAAAACTGTTTTTT.

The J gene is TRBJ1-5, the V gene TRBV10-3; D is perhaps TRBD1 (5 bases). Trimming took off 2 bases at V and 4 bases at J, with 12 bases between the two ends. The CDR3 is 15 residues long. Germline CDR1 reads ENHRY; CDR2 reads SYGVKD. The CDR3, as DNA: TGTGCCATCAGTGAGCCGGGGACTGATAATCAGCCCCAGCATTTT. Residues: CAISEPGTDNQPQHF.

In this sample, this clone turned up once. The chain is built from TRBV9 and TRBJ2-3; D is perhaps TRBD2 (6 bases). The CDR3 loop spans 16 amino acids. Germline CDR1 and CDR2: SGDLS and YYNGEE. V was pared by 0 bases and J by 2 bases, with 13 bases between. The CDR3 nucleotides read TGTGCCAGCAGCGTAGGCGTTGGGGGGATCACAGATACGCAGTATTTT. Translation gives CASSVGVGGITDTQYF.

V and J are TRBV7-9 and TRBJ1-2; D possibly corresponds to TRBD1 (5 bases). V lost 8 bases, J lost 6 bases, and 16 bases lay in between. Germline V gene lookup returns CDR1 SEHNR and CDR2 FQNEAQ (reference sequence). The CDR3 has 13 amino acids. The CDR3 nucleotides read TGTGCCAGCGAAGGGGAATCACTGGATGGCTACACCTTC. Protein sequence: CASEGESLDGYTF.

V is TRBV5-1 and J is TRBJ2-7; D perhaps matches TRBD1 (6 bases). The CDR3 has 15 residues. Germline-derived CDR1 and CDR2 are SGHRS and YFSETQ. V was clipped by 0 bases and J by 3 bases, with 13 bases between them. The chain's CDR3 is CASSLGAGVNYEQYF. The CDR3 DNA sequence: TGCGCCAGCAGCTTGGGTGCAGGGGTGAACTACGAGCAGTACTTC.

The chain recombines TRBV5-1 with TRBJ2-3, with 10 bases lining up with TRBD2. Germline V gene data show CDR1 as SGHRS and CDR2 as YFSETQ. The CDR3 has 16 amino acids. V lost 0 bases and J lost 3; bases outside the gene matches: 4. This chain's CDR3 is CASSLGLAGGTDTQYF. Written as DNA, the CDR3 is TGCGCCAGCAGCTTGGGACTAGCGGGTGGGACAGATACGCAGTATTTT.

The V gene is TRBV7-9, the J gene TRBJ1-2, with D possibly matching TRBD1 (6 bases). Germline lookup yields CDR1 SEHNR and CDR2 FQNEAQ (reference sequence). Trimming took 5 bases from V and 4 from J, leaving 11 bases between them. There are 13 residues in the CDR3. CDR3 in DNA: TGTGCCAGCAGCCTGACAGGCTCCTATGGCTACACCTTC. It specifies CASSLTGSYGYTF.

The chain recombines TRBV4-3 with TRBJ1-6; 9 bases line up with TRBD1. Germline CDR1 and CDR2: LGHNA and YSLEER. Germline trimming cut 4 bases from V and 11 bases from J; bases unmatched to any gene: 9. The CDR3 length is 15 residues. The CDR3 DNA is TGCGCCAGCAGCCGGGGACAGGGAGGTCCCGCACCCCTCCACTTT. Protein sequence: CASSRGQGGPAPLHF.

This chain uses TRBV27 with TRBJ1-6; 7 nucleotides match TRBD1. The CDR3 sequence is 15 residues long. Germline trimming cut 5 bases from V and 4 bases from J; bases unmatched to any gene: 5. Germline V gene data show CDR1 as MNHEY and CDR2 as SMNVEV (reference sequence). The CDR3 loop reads CASSPLQGYNSPLHF. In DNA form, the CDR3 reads TGTGCCAGCAGTCCTCTACAGGGGTATAATTCACCCCTCCACTTT.

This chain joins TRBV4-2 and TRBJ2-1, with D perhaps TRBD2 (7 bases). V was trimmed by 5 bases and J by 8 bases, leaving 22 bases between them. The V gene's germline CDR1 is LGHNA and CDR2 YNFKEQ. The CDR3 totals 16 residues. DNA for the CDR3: TGTGCCAGCAGCGGATTAGGGGGGGGGCTAAAAGATGAGCAGTTCTTC. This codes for CASSGLGGGLKDEQFF.